The rows below give T cell receptor beta chains drawn from one sample of a study of shared clonotypes between healthy human individuals. Clones were read by immunoSEQ multiplex PCR, and TCRdb kept only the in-frame ones, dropping some. The profile covers approximately 500,000 clones, with roughly 85% appearing a single time and around 12% taken by the ten largest. Sequenced material: PBMCs. The receptors derive from a woman in her 40s in good health. Some clones in this sample may be carry-over from other donors' samples. Each CDR3 is given with its conserved first and last residue. D genes are given only for firm matches. A clone size is listed for some rows: how often the clone was seen (once, few, many), or a class if it is expanded.

J | D | size | V | CDR3 | DNA
TRBJ2-3 | - | - | TRBV7-4 | CASSPRAGLTDTQYF | TGTGCCAGCAGCCCCCGGGCGGGACTCACAGATACGCAGTATTTT
TRBJ2-7 | - | - | TRBV27 | CASSWSAGYEQYF | TGTGCCAGCAGTTGGTCCGCGGGGTACGAGCAGTACTTC
TRBJ2-7 | TRBD1 | - | TRBV28 | CASSRWQGAFEQYF | TGTGCCAGCAGTCGGTGGCAGGGGGCGTTCGAGCAGTACTTC
TRBJ2-5 | TRBD1 | - | TRBV10-1 | CASETGTGSQETQYF | TGCGCCAGTGAAACCGGGACAGGGTCCCAAGAGACCCAGTACTTC
TRBJ1-2 | - | few | TRBV18 | CASSPEGSPSGYTF | TGTGCCAGCTCACCGGAGGGGTCTCCGTCAGGCTACACCTTC
TRBJ2-3 | TRBD2 | once | TRBV5-6 | CASSRTSVITDTQYF | TGTGCCAGCAGCCGGACTAGCGTAATAACAGATACGCAGTATTTT
TRBJ2-2 | TRBD2 | - | TRBV7-6 | CASSTLAGDTGELFF | TGTGCCAGCAGCACGCTAGCGGGAGACACCGGGGAGCTGTTTTTT
TRBJ2-7 | - | - | TRBV30 | CAWRGSSGLFYEQYF | TGTGCCTGGAGGGGGTCCTCGGGACTCTTCTACGAGCAGTACTTC
TRBJ2-1 | TRBD2 | once | TRBV5-1 | CASSGTGTSGANEQFF | TGCGCCAGCAGCGGAACCGGGACTAGCGGGGCCAATGAGCAGTTCTTC
TRBJ2-7 | TRBD2 | - | TRBV5-1 | CASSLVLAGVSYEQYF | TGCGCCAGCAGCTTGGTTCTAGCGGGAGTTTCCTACGAGCAGTACTTC
TRBJ2-7 | TRBD1 | - | TRBV30 | CAWSVTGTATYEQYF | TGTGCCTGGAGTGTAACCGGGACAGCAACCTACGAGCAGTACTTC
TRBJ1-2 | TRBD1 | few | TRBV6-4 | CASSDGQGGYGYTF | TGTGCCAGCAGTGACGGACAGGGCGGGTATGGCTACACCTTC
TRBJ2-7 | TRBD2 | once | TRBV6-5 | CASRTSAAYEQYF | TGTGCCAGTCGGACTAGCGCGGCCTACGAGCAGTACTTC
TRBJ2-3 | TRBD2 | - | TRBV29-1 | CSVETSGSRTDTQYF | TGCAGCGTTGAGACTAGCGGGAGCCGCACAGATACGCAGTATTTT
TRBJ2-7 | - | - | TRBV10-1 | CASSEGFAYEQYF | TGCGCCAGCAGTGAGGGATTCGCCTACGAGCAGTACTTC
TRBJ2-1 | TRBD2 | many | TRBV30 | CAWRGKREGSYNEQFF | TGTGCCTGGAGAGGGAAGCGGGAGGGCTCCTACAATGAGCAGTTCTTC
TRBJ1-2 | TRBD1 | - | TRBV28 | CASTMDRDGYTF | TGTGCCAGCACTATGGACAGGGATGGCTACACCTTC
TRBJ1-1 | TRBD1 | - | TRBV19 | CASSLLGDRSVNTEAFF | TGTGCCAGTAGTTTGCTCGGGGACAGGTCGGTGAACACTGAAGCTTTCTTT
TRBJ2-5 | TRBD2 | - | TRBV29-1 | CSVLAGETQETQYF | TGCAGCGTACTAGCGGGGGAGACCCAAGAGACCCAGTACTTC
TRBJ1-4 | - | - | TRBV5-1 | CASSFNSNEKLFF | TGCGCCAGCAGCTTCAACAGTAATGAAAAACTGTTTTTT
TRBJ2-3 | TRBD2 | - | TRBV7-2 | CASSLRLGGLAGVYF | TGTGCCAGCAGCTTACGCCTCGGGGGACTAGCGGGAGTGTATTTT
TRBJ2-1 | TRBD2 | - | TRBV10-3 | CAISEGRELYNEQFF | TGTGCCATCAGTGAAGGGCGGGAGCTGTACAATGAGCAGTTCTTC
TRBJ2-5 | TRBD2 | - | TRBV5-1 | CASSLATSGTQYF | TGCGCCAGCAGCTTGGCCACTAGCGGGACCCAGTACTTC
TRBJ1-1 | TRBD1 | few | TRBV19 | CASSAGQGGTEAFF | TGTGCCAGTAGTGCGGGACAGGGGGGGACTGAAGCTTTCTTT
TRBJ2-7 | - | - | TRBV27 | CASSLRGPPPPSYEQYF | TGTGCCAGCAGCCTCAGGGGCCCACCACCACCTTCCTACGAGCAGTACTTC
TRBJ2-2 | - | - | TRBV28 | CGSRDTKNTGELFF | TGTGGTAGCCGGGACACTAAGAACACCGGGGAGCTGTTTTTT
TRBJ2-7 | - | - | TRBV5-1 | CASSLEGSWYEQYF | TGCGCCAGCAGCTTGGAGGGCTCTTGGTACGAGCAGTACTTC
TRBJ2-1 | TRBD2 | few | TRBV7-2 | CASSARTSGREFF | TGTGCCAGCAGCGCAAGGACTAGCGGGAGGGAGTTCTTC
TRBJ2-7 | - | - | TRBV30 | CARSPLLGYEQYF | TGTGCCCGGAGTCCACTGTTGGGGTACGAGCAGTACTTC
TRBJ1-2 | - | - | TRBV6-1 | CASSDRNYGYTF | TGTGCCAGCAGTGACAGGAACTATGGCTACACCTTC
TRBJ1-2 | - | - | TRBV7-2 | CASSLTQADYGYTF | TGTGCCAGCAGCTTAACGCAGGCCGATTATGGCTACACCTTC
TRBJ2-7 | - | - | TRBV10-3 | CAINSQGSSYEQYF | TGTGCCATCAATTCCCAGGGAAGCTCCTACGAGCAGTACTTC
TRBJ1-2 | TRBD1 | - | TRBV28 | CASSSSTGGFYGYTF | TGTGCCAGCAGTTCATCGACAGGGGGCTTCTATGGCTACACCTTC
TRBJ2-7 | - | few | TRBV28 | CASSAVYEQYF | TGTGCCAGCAGTGCTGTCTACGAGCAGTACTTC
TRBJ2-1 | - | - | TRBV7-3 | CASSFRAEEQFF | TGTGCCAGCAGCTTTAGAGCCGAGGAGCAGTTCTTC
TRBJ1-4 | TRBD1 | - | TRBV28 | CASSSGQVGGEKLFF | TGTGCCAGCAGTTCTGGACAGGTCGGGGGTGAAAAACTGTTTTTT
TRBJ2-7 | - | - | TRBV6-5 | CASKNYGSSYEQYF | TGTGCCAGCAAAAATTACGGGAGCTCCTACGAGCAGTACTTC
TRBJ2-3 | TRBD2 | - | TRBV7-2 | CASSPLRTSGTDTQYF | TGTGCCAGCAGCCCTCTACGGACTAGCGGCACAGATACGCAGTATTTT
TRBJ2-7 | TRBD2 | - | TRBV4-3 | CASSLRTGGPYEQYF | TGCGCCAGCAGCCTTCGGACGGGAGGCCCCTACGAGCAGTACTTC
TRBJ2-3 | TRBD2 | - | TRBV4-1 | CASSQAGGPVTDTQYF | TGCGCCAGCAGCCAAGCGGGAGGGCCTGTCACAGATACGCAGTATTTT
TRBJ1-4 | - | - | TRBV9 | CASSVEGGGEKLFF | TGTGCCAGCAGCGTCGAGGGAGGCGGTGAAAAACTGTTTTTT
TRBJ2-3 | TRBD1 | - | TRBV19 | CASSDRARTGTDTQYF | TGTGCCAGTAGTGACAGGGCACGGACGGGCACAGATACGCAGTATTTT
TRBJ2-5 | TRBD2 | - | TRBV4-2 | CASSQETSGSQETQYF | TGTGCCAGCAGCCAAGAAACTAGCGGGAGCCAGGAGACCCAGTACTTC
TRBJ1-2 | - | once | TRBV2 | CASSVPENYGYTF | TGTGCCAGCAGTGTCCCGGAGAACTATGGCTACACCTTC
TRBJ1-2 | - | - | TRBV4-2 | CASSQDGGQGGYTF | TGTGCCAGCAGCCAAGATGGTGGTCAGGGAGGCTACACCTTC
TRBJ1-2 | - | - | TRBV28 | CASTNRARGGYTF | TGTGCCAGCACAAACAGGGCGAGGGGTGGCTACACCTTC
TRBJ1-5 | - | many | TRBV30 | CAWRGLGGNQPQHF | TGTGCCTGGAGGGGTCTGGGGGGCAATCAGCCCCAGCATTTT
TRBJ2-1 | TRBD2 | - | TRBV5-4 | CASRSSSGVYNEQFF | TGTGCCAGCAGATCATCTAGCGGAGTATACAATGAGCAGTTCTTC
TRBJ2-7 | TRBD2 | once | TRBV30 | CAWGNLGLAGDAEQYF | TGTGCCTGGGGTAATTTGGGACTAGCGGGAGACGCCGAGCAGTACTTC
TRBJ2-1 | - | - | TRBV11-3 | CASSLRGANEQFF | TGTGCCAGCAGCTTAAGGGGGGCAAATGAGCAGTTCTTC
TRBJ1-5 | - | - | TRBV6-1 | CASNMGDSNQPQHF | TGTGCCAGCAACATGGGGGACAGCAATCAGCCCCAGCATTTT
TRBJ2-7 | TRBD2 | - | TRBV19 | CASSTLLAGGYEQYF | TGTGCCAGTAGTACTCTTCTAGCGGGAGGGTACGAGCAGTACTTC
TRBJ2-7 | - | few | TRBV19 | CASSTGRREQYF | TGTGCCAGTAGTACCGGGCGTCGGGAGCAGTACTTC
TRBJ2-2 | TRBD2 | - | TRBV19 | CASRTSGSTGELFF | TGTGCCAGTAGGACTAGCGGGAGCACCGGGGAGCTGTTTTTT
TRBJ2-7 | - | few | TRBV5-5 | CASSFVGGPSVEQYF | TGTGCCAGCAGCTTCGTAGGCGGGCCCTCCGTCGAGCAGTACTTC
TRBJ2-5 | - | - | TRBV30 | CAWTASLETQYF | TGTGCCTGGACAGCCTCTTTGGAGACCCAGTACTTC
TRBJ1-1 | TRBD1 | - | TRBV18 | CASSPVRGSEAFF | TGTGCCAGCTCACCAGTCAGGGGGTCTGAAGCTTTCTTT